The 8 T cell receptor beta chains below were found in one sample sequenced in a study of blood T cell repertoires in COVID-19 (dated by TCRdb to 2018 to 2021). To prepare the library, the immunoSEQ multiplex PCR assay was applied. TCRdb carries this immuneACCESS record with in-frame sequences only. Its versions omit some clonotypes, under half of them owing to an unresolved V gene in the studies checked, with the rest unexplained. The sample table records approximately 210,000 clones; 82% of these occur just once. Clones ranked in the top ten supply over 12% of the sample. Material for sequencing was PBMCs or T cells enriched from blood (not recorded which). These receptors came from a man in his forties who had recovered from COVID-19.

The chain is built from TRBV5-8 and TRBJ2-7; possibly TRBD2 for D (6 bases). From germline, CDR1 is SGHTS and CDR2 YDEGEE. Trimming shortened V by 1 base and J by 1 base, and 9 bases separated the two germline ends. This CDR3 spans 14 amino acids. The CDR3 bases are TGTGCCAGCAGCTTGACTAGCTGGTCCTACGAGCAGTACTTC. This translates into CASSLTSWSYEQYF.

The J gene is TRBJ1-3, the V gene TRBV11-3; the D gene is possibly TRBD1 (6 bases). Germline V gives CDR1 SGHNT, CDR2 YENEEA. The CDR3 runs 15 residues. The V and J ends lost 1 base and 2 bases respectively, with 9 bases between them. In DNA form, the CDR3 reads TGTGCCAGCAGCTTAGGGCAGGGGACTGGAAACACCATATATTTT. Amino acid sequence: CASSLGQGTGNTIYF.

V is TRBV7-9 and J is TRBJ2-7; 8 nucleotides match TRBD2. J gave up 4 bases and V 2 bases, and 4 bases lay outside the gene matches. Germline V gene sequence: CDR1 SEHNR, CDR2 FQNEAQ (reference sequence). The CDR3 has 14 amino acids. The CDR3 sequence is CASSLSGGAYEQYF. Here the CDR3 DNA reads TGTGCCAGCAGCTTAAGCGGGGGCGCTTACGAGCAGTACTTC.

The rearrangement joins TRBV7-2 to TRBJ1-1; maybe TRBD1 (5 bases). This CDR3 has 17 amino acids. The germline V gene has CDR1 SGHTA and CDR2 FQGNSA. V was pared by 3 bases and J by 1 base, with 18 bases between. CDR3 in amino acids: CASSLVYIGGGNTEAFF. As DNA, the CDR3 is TGTGCCAGCAGCTTGGTCTATATCGGGGGAGGGAACACTGAAGCTTTCTTT. Together with reference TRBV7-2 and TRBJ1-1, the CDR3 gives the full variable domain: GAGVSQSPSNKVTEKGKDVELRCDPISGHTALYWYRQSLGQGLEFLIYFQGNSAPDKSGLPSDRFSAERTGGSVSTLTIQRTQQEDSAVYLCASSLVYIGGGNTEAFFGQGTRLTVV.

This clone appeared a few times. In the same sample, other DNA sequences code for this CDR3. The genes are TRBV18 and TRBJ1-1, with 8 bases identical to TRBD1. From germline, CDR1 is KGHSH and CDR2 LQKENI. This CDR3 region has 12 residues. The V and J ends lost 6 bases and 5 bases, in that order; junction bases with no gene match: 2. In DNA, the CDR3 is TGTGCCAGCTCGACAGGGGTGACTGAAGCTTTCTTT. Translating gives CASSTGVTEAFF.

In its sample, this clone was seen a few times. This chain uses TRBV6-5 with TRBJ1-2; D is undetermined. This CDR3 has 12 amino acids. CDR1 and CDR2 (germline): MNHEY, SVGAGI. The V end was cut by 6 bases, the J end by 7 bases, with 12 bases between. The CDR3 region has the DNA TGTGCCAGCAGCGGTCGGGGTCGTGGCTACACCTTC. As protein: CASSGRGRGYTF.

This clone was picked up one time. The chain is built from TRBV10-3 and TRBJ1-2; maybe TRBD1 (5 bases). V was cut by 7 bases and J by 3 bases, with 15 bases left in between. This CDR3 spans 14 amino acids. Germline V CDR1 and CDR2: ENHRY, SYGVKD. The CDR3 sequence: CAIMDIRGDYGYTF. The DNA of the CDR3 is TGTGCCATCATGGACATACGCGGGGACTATGGCTACACCTTC.

The rearrangement joins TRBV28 to TRBJ2-5; possibly TRBD1 for D (6 bases). Trimming cost V 6 bases and J 5 bases, with 16 bases left between them. CDR1 is MDHEN and CDR2 is SYDVKM in the germline V gene. There are 14 residues in the CDR3. The DNA for the CDR3 is TGTGCCAGCAGCGAACACAGGGAAGGGGAGACCCAGTACTTC. This codes for CASSEHREGETQYF.